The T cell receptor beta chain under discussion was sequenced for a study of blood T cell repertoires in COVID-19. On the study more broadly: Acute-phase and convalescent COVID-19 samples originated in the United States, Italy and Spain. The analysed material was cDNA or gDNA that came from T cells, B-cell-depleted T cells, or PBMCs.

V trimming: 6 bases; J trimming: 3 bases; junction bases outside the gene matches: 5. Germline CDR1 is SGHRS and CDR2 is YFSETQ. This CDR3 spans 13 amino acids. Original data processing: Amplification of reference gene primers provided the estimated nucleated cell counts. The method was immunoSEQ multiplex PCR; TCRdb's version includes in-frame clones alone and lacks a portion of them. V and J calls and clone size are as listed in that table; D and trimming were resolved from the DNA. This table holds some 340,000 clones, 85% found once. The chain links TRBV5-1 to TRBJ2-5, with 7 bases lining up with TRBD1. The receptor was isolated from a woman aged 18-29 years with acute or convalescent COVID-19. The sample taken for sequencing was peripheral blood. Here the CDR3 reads CASTDGTEETQYF. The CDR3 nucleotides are TGCGCCAGCACCGATGGGACAGAAGAGACCCAGTACTTC.